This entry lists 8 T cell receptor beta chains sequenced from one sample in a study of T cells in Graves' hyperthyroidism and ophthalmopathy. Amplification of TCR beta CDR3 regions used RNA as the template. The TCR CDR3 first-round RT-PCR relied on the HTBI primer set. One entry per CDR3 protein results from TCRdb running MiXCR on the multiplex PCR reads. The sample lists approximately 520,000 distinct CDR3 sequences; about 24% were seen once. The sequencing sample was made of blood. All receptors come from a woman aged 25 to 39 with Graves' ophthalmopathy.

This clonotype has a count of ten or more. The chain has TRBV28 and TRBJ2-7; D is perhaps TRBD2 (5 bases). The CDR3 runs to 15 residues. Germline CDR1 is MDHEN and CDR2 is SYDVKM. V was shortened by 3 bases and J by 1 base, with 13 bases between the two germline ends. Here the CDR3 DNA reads TGTGCCAGCAGTTTCCAACCGGGAAAATCCTACGAGCAGTACTTC. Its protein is CASSFQPGKSYEQYF.

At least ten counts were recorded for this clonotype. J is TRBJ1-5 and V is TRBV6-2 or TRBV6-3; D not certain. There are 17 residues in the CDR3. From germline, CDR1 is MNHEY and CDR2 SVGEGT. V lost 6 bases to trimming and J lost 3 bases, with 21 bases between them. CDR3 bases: TGTGCCAGCAGCCGGACCCTCGACTTGCCCTTCAATCAGCCCCAGCATTTT. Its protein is CASSRTLDLPFNQPQHF.

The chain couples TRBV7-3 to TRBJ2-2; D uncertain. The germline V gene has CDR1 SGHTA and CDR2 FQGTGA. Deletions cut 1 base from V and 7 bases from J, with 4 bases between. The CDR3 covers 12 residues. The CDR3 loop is CASSLIVGELFF. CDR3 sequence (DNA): TGTGCCAGCAGCTTAATCGTCGGGGAGCTGTTTTTT.

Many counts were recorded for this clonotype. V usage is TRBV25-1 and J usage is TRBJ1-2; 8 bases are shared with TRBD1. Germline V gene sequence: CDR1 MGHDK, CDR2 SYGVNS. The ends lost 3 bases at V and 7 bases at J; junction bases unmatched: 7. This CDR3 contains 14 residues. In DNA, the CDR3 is TGTGCCAGCAGTGATCCGGACAGGGTCCGTGGCTACACCTTC. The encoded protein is CASSDPDRVRGYTF.

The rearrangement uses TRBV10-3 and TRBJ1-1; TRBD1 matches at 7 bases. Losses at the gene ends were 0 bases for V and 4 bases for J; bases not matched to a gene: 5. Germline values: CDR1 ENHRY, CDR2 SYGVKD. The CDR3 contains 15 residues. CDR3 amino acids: CAISESTGSGTEAFF. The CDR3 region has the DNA TGTGCCATCAGTGAGTCGACAGGGTCAGGCACTGAAGCTTTCTTT.

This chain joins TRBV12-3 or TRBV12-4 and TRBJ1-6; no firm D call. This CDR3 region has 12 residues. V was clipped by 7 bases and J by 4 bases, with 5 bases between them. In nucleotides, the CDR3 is TGTGCCAGCAAGGAGTATAATTCACCCCTCCACTTT. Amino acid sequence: CASKEYNSPLHF.

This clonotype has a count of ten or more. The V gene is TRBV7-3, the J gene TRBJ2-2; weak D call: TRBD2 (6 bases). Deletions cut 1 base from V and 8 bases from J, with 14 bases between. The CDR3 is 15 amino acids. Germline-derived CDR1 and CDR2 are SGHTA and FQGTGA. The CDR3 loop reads CASSLMGREEGELFF. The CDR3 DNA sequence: TGTGCCAGCAGCTTAATGGGCAGGGAGGAAGGGGAGCTGTTTTTT.

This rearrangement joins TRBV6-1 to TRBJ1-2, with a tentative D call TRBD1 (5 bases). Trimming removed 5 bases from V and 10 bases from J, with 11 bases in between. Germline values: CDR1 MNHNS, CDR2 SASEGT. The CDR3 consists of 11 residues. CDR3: CASSLNGAYTF. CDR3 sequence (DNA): TGTGCCAGCAGTTTGAACGGGGCCTACACCTTC.